This TCR beta chain was obtained from a study of blood T cells in healthy people across ages. This CDR3 contains 15 residues. Germline assignment: CDR1 SEHNR and CDR2 FQNEAQ (reference sequence). Findings and caveats of the study: More naive CD4+ cells and higher diversity were found in long-lived than in aged donors.

A minimum of 6.5 million PBMCs was isolated per sample. Turning to this clonotype: What it binds is unknown.

A second PCR, run for about 7 to 12 cycles, used a sample-barcoded 5' primer plus a J-beta primer mix. TCRdb re-analysed the 5' RACE reads in MiXCR, keeping a single row per CDR3 protein. The sample includes 600,000 to 800,000 distinct CDR3 sequences, roughly half seen only once; the top ten take less than 15%. The specimen was blood. This TCR was recovered from a woman at least 80 years old in good health. The chain has TRBV7-9 and TRBJ2-1, with TRBD1 matching over 8 bases. The J call may not be correct, given that the DNA end is closer to TRBJ2-7. The CDR3 sequence: CASSADRVTYNEQYF. In nucleotides, the CDR3 is TGTGCCAGCAGCGCGGACAGGGTTACCTACAATGAGCAGTACTTC.